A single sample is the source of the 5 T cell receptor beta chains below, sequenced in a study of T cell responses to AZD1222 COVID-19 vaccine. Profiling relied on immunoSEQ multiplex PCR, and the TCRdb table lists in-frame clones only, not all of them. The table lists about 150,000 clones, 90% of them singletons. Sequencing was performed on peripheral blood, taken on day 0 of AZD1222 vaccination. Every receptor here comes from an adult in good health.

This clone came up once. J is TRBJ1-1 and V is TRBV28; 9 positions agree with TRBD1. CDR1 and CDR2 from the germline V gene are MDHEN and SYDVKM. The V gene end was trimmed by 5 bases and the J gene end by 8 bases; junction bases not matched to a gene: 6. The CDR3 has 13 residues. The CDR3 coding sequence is TGTGCCAGCAGTCCCCTAACAGGGGGCGAAGCTTTCTTT. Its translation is CASSPLTGGEAFF.

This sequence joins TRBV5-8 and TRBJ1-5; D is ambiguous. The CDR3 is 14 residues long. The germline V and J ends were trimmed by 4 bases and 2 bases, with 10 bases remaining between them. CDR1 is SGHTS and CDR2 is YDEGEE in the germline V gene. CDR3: CASSPTWGNQPQHF. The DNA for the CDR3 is TGTGCCAGCAGCCCGACATGGGGCAATCAGCCCCAGCATTTT.

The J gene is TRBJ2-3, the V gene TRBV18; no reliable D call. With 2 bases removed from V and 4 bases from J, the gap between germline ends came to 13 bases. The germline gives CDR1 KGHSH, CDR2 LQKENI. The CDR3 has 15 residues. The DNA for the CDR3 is TGTGCCAGCTCACCAGAGGCGGCTACTCCAGATACGCAGTATTTT. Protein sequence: CASSPEAATPDTQYF.

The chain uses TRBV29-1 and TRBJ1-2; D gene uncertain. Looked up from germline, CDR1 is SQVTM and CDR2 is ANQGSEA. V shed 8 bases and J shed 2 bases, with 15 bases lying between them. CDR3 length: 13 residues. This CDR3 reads CSLGKTGNYGYTF. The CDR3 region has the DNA TGCAGCCTCGGGAAGACTGGGAACTATGGCTACACCTTC.

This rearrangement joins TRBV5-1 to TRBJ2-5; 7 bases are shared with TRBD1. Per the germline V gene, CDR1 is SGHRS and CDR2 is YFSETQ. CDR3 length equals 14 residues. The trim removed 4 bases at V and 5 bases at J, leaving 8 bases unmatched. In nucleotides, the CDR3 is TGCGCCAGCAGCCCCTTTTTGACAGGGGAGACCCAGTACTTC. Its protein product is CASSPFLTGETQYF.